This TCR beta chain was documented in a study of T cell changes during pregnancy in multiple sclerosis. Sequencing was performed with immunoSEQ multiplex PCR; in TCRdb, only in-frame clones are kept and a portion is missing. In the table there are 75,000 to 95,000 clones, roughly nine tenths of which are singletons. This sequence was found in a female donor in good health, enrolled as a control in a pregnancy study. The source material was peripheral blood, sampled in the first trimester of pregnancy.

The CDR3 DNA sequence: TGTGCCAGCTCAGCCGGGACTAGCGGGACCTACGAGCAGTACTTC. It codes for CASSAGTSGTYEQYF. This chain uses TRBV18 with TRBJ2-7, with TRBD2 matching 13 bases. V lost 5 bases to trimming and J lost 2 bases; unmatched junction nucleotides: 3. This CDR3 comprises 15 residues. Germline V lookup: CDR1 KGHSH, CDR2 LQKENI. The full variable domain, completed using reference TRBV18 and TRBJ2-7, is NAGVMQNPRHLVRRRGQEARLRCSPMKGHSHVYWYRQLPEEGLKFMVYLQKENIIDESGMPKERFSAEFPKEGPSILRIQQVVRGDSAAYFCASSAGTSGTYEQYFGPGTRLTVT.